The 10 T cell receptor beta chains below come from one sample, sequenced in a study of T cells in women clearing cervical HPV infection. This table comes from immunoSEQ multiplex PCR, and its TCRdb copy is limited to in-frame clones, with some not included. This sample's table has nearly 20,000 clones. The sample taken for sequencing was blood buffy coat. These TCRs come from a woman aged 18 to 75 with a cervical HPV16 infection that either progressed to CIN3+ or cleared (not recorded which).

This clone is medium-sized by frequency. The CDR3 is cut off 3 residues early in the read; its end comes from the germline J gene. This chain links TRBV19 with TRBJ2-7; a weak D match, TRBD2 (6 bases). CDR3 size: 14 residues. CDR1 is LNHDA, CDR2 SQIVND, per germline (reference sequence). Deletions cut 5 bases from V and 3 bases from J, with 14 bases between. The part of the CDR3 DNA that was read is TGTGCCAGTAGTCCAACGGGACTTATCTACGAG. As protein: CASSPTGLIYE. The full CDR3 reads CASSPTGLIYEQYF.

This clone is medium-sized by frequency. The sequence runs out 3 residues before the end of the CDR3; the remainder is reconstructed from the germline J gene. The V and J genes are TRBV19 and TRBJ2-6; D gene ambiguous. The CDR3 has 15 residues. Germline values: CDR1 LNHDA, CDR2 SQIVND (reference sequence). Trimming removed 5 bases from V and 0 bases from J, with 8 bases in between. CDR3 DNA (partial): TGTGCCAGTAGTGTTAGTTTCTCTGGGGCCAACGTC. It specifies CASSVSFSGANV. The whole CDR3 is CASSVSFSGANVLTF. The full variable domain, its missing parts supplied by reference TRBV19 and TRBJ2-6, is DGGITQSPKYLFRKEGQNVTLSCEQNLNHDAMYWYRQDPGQGLRLIYYSQIVNDFQKGDIAEGYSVSREKKESFPLTVTSAQKNPTAFYLCASSVSFSGANVLTFGAGSRLTVL.

With respect to this clone: The sequenced fragment ends 3 residues before the CDR3 boundary, so the rest is inferred from the germline J gene. This rearrangement joins TRBV20-1 to TRBJ2-5, with TRBD2 matching over 13 bases. The CDR3 runs 14 residues. Germline V CDR1 and CDR2: DFQATT, SNEGSKA (reference sequence). The J segment lost 0 bases and the V segment lost 5 bases, leaving 0 bases of the junction unmatched. The CDR3 bases that were read are TGCAGTGCTGGACTAGCGGGGGACCAAGAGACC. Amino acid sequence: CSAGLAGDQET. The complete CDR3 sequence is CSAGLAGDQETQYF.

CDR3 residues: CATSNPGGTGELFF. Partial CDR3 DNA: TGTGCCACCAGCAATCCGGGGGGAACCGGGGAG. The chain is built from TRBV15 and TRBJ2-2; 7 positions agree with TRBD2. The CDR3 end lies 3 residues beyond the end of the read and is filled in from the germline J gene. The J segment lost 5 bases and the V segment lost 4 bases, leaving 4 bases of the junction unmatched. Germline CDR1 reads LNHNV; CDR2 reads YYDKDF (reference sequence). CDR3 length equals 14 residues.

This clone is identified as medium-sized from frequency. The read halts 3 residues ahead of the CDR3 end, with the missing end drawn from the germline J gene. This sequence joins TRBV6-2 or TRBV6-3 and TRBJ2-1; 12 bases align to TRBD2. V lost 7 bases, J lost 9 bases, and 7 bases stayed unmatched. CDR1 and CDR2 from the germline V gene are MNHEY and SVGEGT. This CDR3 region has 14 residues. This CDR3 is CASTSWTSGVEQFF. CDR3 bases read: TGTGCCAGCACCTCCTGGACTAGCGGGGTTGAG.

The sequenced part of the CDR3 DNA is TGCGCCAGCAGCCAAGTCTTGGGGGGGTCACGCAATGAG. It encodes CASSQVLGGSRNE. The entire CDR3 protein reads CASSQVLGGSRNEQFF. This chain uses TRBV4-1 with TRBJ2-1, with TRBD2 identical over 7 bases. The read gets to within 3 residues of the CDR3 end, and the germline J gene fills in the rest. CDR3 size: 16 residues. CDR1 and CDR2 from the germline V gene are MGHRA and YSYEKL. The trim removed 1 base at V and 6 bases at J, leaving 9 bases unmatched.

A remark on this clone: The read terminates 3 residues before the CDR3 end, so the remaining end is supplied by the germline J gene. This sequence joins TRBV2 and TRBJ1-5, with D possibly matching TRBD1 (5 bases). CDR1 is SNHLY, CDR2 FYNNEI, per germline. CDR3 size: 13 residues. The V end was cut by 1 base, the J end by 6 bases, with 7 bases between. The CDR3 region is CASSEEGFQPQHF. The DNA read from the CDR3 is TGTGCCAGCAGTGAAGAGGGGTTTCAGCCC.

Points on this clone: The read ends 3 residues before the CDR3 terminus; that terminus is restored from the germline J gene. This chain joins TRBV5-8 and TRBJ1-4; D is possibly TRBD1 (5 bases). There are 14 residues in the CDR3. V shed 4 bases and J shed 10 bases, with 17 bases lying between them. Germline-derived CDR1 and CDR2 are SGHTS and YDEGEE. The CDR3 DNA, read in part, is TGTGCCAGCAGCCGGACAAAACTACCTGGAAAA. Residues: CASSRTKLPGK. The full CDR3 sequence reads CASSRTKLPGKLFF.

As for this clone: The observed sequence ends 3 residues before the CDR3 terminus, with the missing tail filled in from the germline J gene. The chain uses TRBV30 and TRBJ2-7; perhaps TRBD1 as D (6 bases). V lost 5 bases and J 1 base, leaving 15 bases between the germline ends. Germline CDR1 and CDR2: GTSNPN and SVGIG (reference sequence). The CDR3 spans 14 residues. The part of the CDR3 DNA that was read is TGTGCCTGGGCCCAACAGGGTTCGTCCTACGAG. Its protein is CAWAQQGSSYE. The entire CDR3 protein is CAWAQQGSSYEQYF.

Notes on this clone: The CDR3 is cut off 3 residues early in the read; its end comes from the germline J gene. The chain combines TRBV7-9 with TRBJ2-3, with TRBD1 matching over 9 bases. Germline CDR1 and CDR2: SEHNR and FQNEAQ (reference sequence). The V and J ends lost 5 bases and 4 bases, in that order; junction bases with no gene match: 4. The CDR3 is 14 residues long. CDR3 bases read: TGTGCCAGCAGCACGGGACAGGGCTCAGATACG. Translated: CASSTGQGSDT. The entire CDR3 protein reads CASSTGQGSDTQYF.